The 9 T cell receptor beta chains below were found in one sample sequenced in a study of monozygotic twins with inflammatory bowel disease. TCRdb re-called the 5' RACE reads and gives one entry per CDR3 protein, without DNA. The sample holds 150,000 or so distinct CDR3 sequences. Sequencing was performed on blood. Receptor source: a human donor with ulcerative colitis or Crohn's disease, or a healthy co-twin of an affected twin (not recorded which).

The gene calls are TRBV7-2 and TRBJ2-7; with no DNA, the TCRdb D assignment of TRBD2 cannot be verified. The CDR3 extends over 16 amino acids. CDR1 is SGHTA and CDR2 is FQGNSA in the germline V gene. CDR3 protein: CASSLGLAGGSYEQYF. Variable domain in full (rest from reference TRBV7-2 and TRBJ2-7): GAGVSQSPSNKVTEKGKDVELRCDPISGHTALYWYRQSLGQGLEFLIYFQGNSAPDKSGLPSDRFSAERTGGSVSTLTIQRTQQEDSAVYLCASSLGLAGGSYEQYFGPGTRLTVT.

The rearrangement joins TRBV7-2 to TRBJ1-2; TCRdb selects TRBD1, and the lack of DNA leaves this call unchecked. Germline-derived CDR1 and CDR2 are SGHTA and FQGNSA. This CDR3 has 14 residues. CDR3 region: CASSRDRFNYGYTF.

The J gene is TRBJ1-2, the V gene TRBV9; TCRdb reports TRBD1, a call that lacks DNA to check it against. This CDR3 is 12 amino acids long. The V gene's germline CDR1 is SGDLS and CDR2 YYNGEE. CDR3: CASSANRAGYTF.

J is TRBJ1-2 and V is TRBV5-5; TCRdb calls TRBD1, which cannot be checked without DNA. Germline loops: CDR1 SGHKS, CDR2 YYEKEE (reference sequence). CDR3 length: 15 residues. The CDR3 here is CASSPTGGASYGYTF. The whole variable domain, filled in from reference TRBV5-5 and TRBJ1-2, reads DAGVTQSPTHLIKTRGQQVTLRCSPISGHKSVSWYQQVLGQGPQFIFQYYEKEERGRGNFPDRFSARQFPNYSSELNVNALLLGDSALYLCASSPTGGASYGYTFGSGTRLTVV.

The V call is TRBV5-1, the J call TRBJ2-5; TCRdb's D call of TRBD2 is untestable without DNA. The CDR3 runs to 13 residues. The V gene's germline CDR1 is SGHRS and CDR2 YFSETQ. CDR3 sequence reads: CASMRLAEETQYF.

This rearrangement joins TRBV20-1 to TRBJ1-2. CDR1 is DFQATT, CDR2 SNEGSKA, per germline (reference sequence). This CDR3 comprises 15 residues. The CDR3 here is CSAVGGGAVLYGYTF.

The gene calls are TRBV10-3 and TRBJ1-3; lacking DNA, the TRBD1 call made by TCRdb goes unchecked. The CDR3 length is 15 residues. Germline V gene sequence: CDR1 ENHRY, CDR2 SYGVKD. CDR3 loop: CAIGGQGASGNTIYF.

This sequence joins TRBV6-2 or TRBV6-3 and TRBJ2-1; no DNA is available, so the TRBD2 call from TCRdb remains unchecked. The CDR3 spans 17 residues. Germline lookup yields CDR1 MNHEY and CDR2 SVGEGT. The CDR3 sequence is CASCEGPSGRGYNEQFF.

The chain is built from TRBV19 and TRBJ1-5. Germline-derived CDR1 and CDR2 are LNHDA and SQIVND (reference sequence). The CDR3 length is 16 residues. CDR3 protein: CASIMSGRALDQPQHF.